This TCR beta chain came from a study of metastatic and nonmetastatic thyroid tumors (dated by TCRdb to 2018 to 2020). Turning to the overall study: For patients with malignant and with benign thyroid disease, the researchers compared repertoires between peripheral blood samples and tumor or nodule tissue samples.

A remark on this clone: Its antigen has not been determined. At one end, the junction sequence differs from germline, possibly due to a read error.

The cysteine opens and the phenylalanine closes a CDR3 of 16 amino acids. Only the CDR3 part of the read is kept: 48 bases, read in frame from the first base. According to the germline V gene (reference sequence), CDR1 reads DFQATT and CDR2 reads SNEGSKA. The investigation overall reported the following: In both blood and tumor samples, malignant tumors were reported to have significantly higher TCR beta diversity than benign nodules.

Library preparation used PCR. The sample was run on an Illumina HiSeq 4000. The TCR beta-chain CDR3 region of each patient was profiled by high-throughput sequencing. In the paper's pipeline: Drawing on CDR3 differences between clinicopathological groups, the researchers built a classifier meant to tell apart patients with distant-metastatic papillary thyroid cancer. To measure repertoire diversity the researchers used the Shannon index, while the Morisita-Horn index served to gauge how similar the tumor and blood repertoires were. Using fastp trimming at Q25 and MiXCR clonotype assembly, TCRdb reanalyzed the public sequencing data and kept in-frame beta chains. For this entry, the V and J calls and clone size follow TCRdb and not the study's own pipeline. The sample table holds under 25,000 clones, of which under 35% were seen once. The ten most abundant clones make up approximately 6.1% of the sample.

No patient had received any treatment before thyroid surgery. Using T-cell receptor beta sequencing, the study looked back at clinical samples from patients collected from the early 2010s to the late 2010s. The source material was blood. The receptor's source is a female donor with papillary thyroid cancer or a benign thyroid nodule (not recorded which). Some clones in this sample may be carry-over from other donors' samples. The chain uses TRBV20-1 and TRBJ2-2; 6 matching bases give a weak D call of TRBD2. The CDR3 region reads CSARYPGRVGTGELFF. The nucleotides are TGCAGTGCTAGATATCCCGGGAGAGTGGGCACCGGGGAGTTGTTTTTT.